A selection of T cell receptor beta chains follows, all from one sample in a study of T cell responses to AZD1222 COVID-19 vaccine. Assay: immunoSEQ multiplex PCR; the TCRdb copy retains only in-frame clones and omits some. The profile shows 180,000 or so clones, 90% of them singletons. Source: peripheral blood, taken 28 days after the second dose of the MenACWY control vaccine. The source is an adult who received the MenACWY meningococcal vaccine as a control. CDR3s include the opening cysteine and the closing phenylalanine or tryptophan. A D gene is named only where the DNA matches it firmly. The listing skips clone size in some rows; elsewhere it reads once, few, many or a size class.

V gene: TRBV18; clone size: .; D gene: .; J gene: TRBJ1-1; CDR3 protein: CASSPSEIMNTEAFF; CDR3 DNA: TGTGCCAGCTCACCATCGGAGATCATGAACACTGAAGCTTTCTTT
V gene: TRBV9; clone size: .; D gene: TRBD2; J gene: TRBJ2-2; CDR3 protein: CASSVRSAGVTGELFF; CDR3 DNA: TGTGCCAGCAGCGTACGATCAGCGGGAGTTACCGGGGAGCTGTTTTTT
V gene: TRBV7-3; clone size: once; D gene: .; J gene: TRBJ1-3; CDR3 protein: CASSLQEGAGNTIYF; CDR3 DNA: TGTGCCAGCAGCTTACAAGAGGGAGCTGGAAACACCATATATTTT
V gene: TRBV18; clone size: .; D gene: .; J gene: TRBJ2-7; CDR3 protein: CASSPVLSSYEQYF; CDR3 DNA: TGTGCCAGCTCACCCGTGTTGAGCTCCTACGAGCAGTACTTC
V gene: TRBV11-3; clone size: .; D gene: .; J gene: TRBJ1-2; CDR3 protein: CASSASHIGGYTF; CDR3 DNA: TGTGCCAGCAGCGCGAGCCACATAGGCGGCTACACCTTC
V gene: TRBV10-1; clone size: .; D gene: TRBD1; J gene: TRBJ2-7; CDR3 protein: CASSAGMGQHYEQYF; CDR3 DNA: TGCGCCAGCAGTGCCGGGATGGGACAGCACTACGAGCAGTACTTC
V gene: TRBV3-1/TRBV3-2; clone size: .; D gene: TRBD2; J gene: TRBJ2-2; CDR3 protein: CASSQDLGLAGTGELFF; CDR3 DNA: TGTGCCAGCAGCCAAGACCTGGGACTAGCGGGAACCGGGGAGCTGTTTTTT
V gene: TRBV7-8; clone size: .; D gene: .; J gene: TRBJ2-7; CDR3 protein: CASSFDRPYEQYF; CDR3 DNA: TGTGCCAGCAGCTTCGACAGGCCCTACGAGCAGTACTTC
V gene: TRBV7-2; clone size: .; D gene: .; J gene: TRBJ1-2; CDR3 protein: CASSLIGQPFLGYTF; CDR3 DNA: TGTGCCAGCAGCTTGATCGGACAGCCTTTTCTGGGCTACACCTTC
V gene: TRBV25-1; clone size: .; D gene: .; J gene: TRBJ2-1; CDR3 protein: CASSDRTWNEQFF; CDR3 DNA: TGTGCCAGCAGTGACCGGACATGGAATGAGCAGTTCTTC
V gene: TRBV28; clone size: .; D gene: .; J gene: TRBJ1-4; CDR3 protein: CASSYPGASEKLFF; CDR3 DNA: TGTGCCAGCAGTTATCCGGGTGCTAGTGAAAAACTGTTTTTT
V gene: TRBV2; clone size: .; D gene: TRBD1; J gene: TRBJ2-2; CDR3 protein: CASQETGEDTGELFF; CDR3 DNA: TGTGCCAGCCAGGAGACAGGGGAGGACACCGGGGAGCTGTTTTTT
V gene: TRBV4-3; clone size: .; D gene: TRBD1; J gene: TRBJ2-7; CDR3 protein: CASSLGWTGFSEQYF; CDR3 DNA: TGCGCCAGCAGCCTAGGGTGGACAGGGTTCTCAGAGCAGTACTTC
V gene: TRBV6-6; clone size: .; D gene: TRBD2; J gene: TRBJ2-7; CDR3 protein: CASSYSGRDYTYEQYF; CDR3 DNA: TGTGCCAGCAGTTACTCAGGCCGGGACTATACCTACGAGCAGTACTTC
V gene: TRBV30; clone size: .; D gene: .; J gene: TRBJ1-2; CDR3 protein: CAWSVSDYGYTF; CDR3 DNA: TGTGCCTGGAGTGTCTCCGACTATGGCTACACCTTC
V gene: TRBV7-9; clone size: .; D gene: .; J gene: TRBJ1-1; CDR3 protein: CASSLGVRSADTEAFF; CDR3 DNA: TGTGCCAGCAGCTTAGGGGTTCGATCAGCGGACACTGAAGCTTTCTTT
V gene: TRBV7-8; clone size: .; D gene: TRBD1; J gene: TRBJ1-4; CDR3 protein: CASSSRTGRGEKLFF; CDR3 DNA: TGTGCCAGCAGCTCGCGGACAGGCAGGGGCGAAAAACTGTTTTTT
V gene: TRBV30; clone size: .; D gene: .; J gene: TRBJ2-3; CDR3 protein: CAWTTGISTDTQYF; CDR3 DNA: TGTGCCTGGACGACAGGAATTAGCACAGATACGCAGTATTTT
V gene: TRBV9; clone size: .; D gene: TRBD1; J gene: TRBJ1-5; CDR3 protein: CASSVGDRENQPQHF; CDR3 DNA: TGTGCCAGCAGCGTCGGGGACAGGGAAAATCAGCCCCAGCATTTT
V gene: TRBV19; clone size: .; D gene: .; J gene: TRBJ2-1; CDR3 protein: CASSWDEQFF; CDR3 DNA: TGTGCCAGTAGTTGGGACGAGCAGTTCTTC
V gene: TRBV19; clone size: .; D gene: .; J gene: TRBJ1-1; CDR3 protein: CASSIRATSMNTEAFF; CDR3 DNA: TGTGCCAGTAGTATAAGGGCGACGAGTATGAACACTGAAGCTTTCTTT
V gene: TRBV10-3; clone size: .; D gene: .; J gene: TRBJ2-1; CDR3 protein: CASSTSRYNEQFF; CDR3 DNA: TGTGCCTCATCCACTAGCAGGTACAATGAGCAGTTCTTC
V gene: TRBV19; clone size: .; D gene: .; J gene: TRBJ1-6; CDR3 protein: CASQSRDSPLHF; CDR3 DNA: TGTGCCAGTCAAAGCAGAGACTCACCCCTCCACTTT
V gene: TRBV19; clone size: .; D gene: TRBD2; J gene: TRBJ2-7; CDR3 protein: CASSSGASGHYEQYF; CDR3 DNA: TGTGCCAGTAGTTCAGGGGCTAGCGGGCACTACGAGCAGTACTTC
V gene: TRBV6-6; clone size: .; D gene: TRBD2; J gene: TRBJ2-2; CDR3 protein: CASSYPSGRAIGELFF; CDR3 DNA: TGTGCCAGCAGTTATCCTAGCGGGAGGGCCATCGGGGAGCTGTTTTTT
V gene: TRBV20-1; clone size: .; D gene: .; J gene: TRBJ1-1; CDR3 protein: CIGGKNTEAFF; CDR3 DNA: TGCATTGGGGGCAAAAACACTGAAGCTTTCTTT
V gene: TRBV28; clone size: .; D gene: TRBD1; J gene: TRBJ1-5; CDR3 protein: CASAQQGNSNQPQHF; CDR3 DNA: TGTGCCAGCGCCCAACAGGGGAATAGCAATCAGCCCCAGCATTTT
V gene: TRBV7-9; clone size: few; D gene: .; J gene: TRBJ1-2; CDR3 protein: CASSLDGQDRGYTF; CDR3 DNA: TGTGCCAGCAGCTTGGACGGGCAAGATAGGGGCTACACCTTC
V gene: TRBV2; clone size: .; D gene: .; J gene: TRBJ1-2; CDR3 protein: CASSVMVYGYTF; CDR3 DNA: TGTGCCAGCAGCGTTATGGTCTATGGCTACACCTTC
V gene: TRBV7-8; clone size: once; D gene: .; J gene: TRBJ2-6; CDR3 protein: CASSFRAGNAGANVLTF; CDR3 DNA: TGTGCCAGCAGCTTCCGAGCGGGCAATGCTGGGGCCAACGTCCTGACTTTC
V gene: TRBV18; clone size: .; D gene: .; J gene: TRBJ2-3; CDR3 protein: CASSRSSAPTDTQYF; CDR3 DNA: TGTGCCAGCTCACGCAGTTCAGCCCCCACAGATACGCAGTATTTT
V gene: TRBV28; clone size: .; D gene: .; J gene: TRBJ1-2; CDR3 protein: CASLLGGSGDYGYTF; CDR3 DNA: TGTGCCAGCCTTTTGGGGGGCTCGGGAGACTATGGCTACACCTTC
V gene: TRBV29-1; clone size: .; D gene: TRBD2; J gene: TRBJ2-1; CDR3 protein: CSVLPATSGSWSEQFF; CDR3 DNA: TGCAGCGTCCTCCCGGCCACTAGCGGGAGTTGGAGTGAGCAGTTCTTC
V gene: TRBV5-6; clone size: .; D gene: .; J gene: TRBJ1-2; CDR3 protein: CASSLERTRVSNYGYTF; CDR3 DNA: TGTGCCAGCAGCTTGGAACGGACAAGAGTTTCTAACTATGGCTACACCTTC
V gene: TRBV7-2; clone size: .; D gene: .; J gene: TRBJ2-7; CDR3 protein: CASSLVSPTTSEQYF; CDR3 DNA: TGTGCCAGCAGCTTAGTAAGCCCCACCACCAGCGAGCAGTACTTC
V gene: TRBV18; clone size: .; D gene: .; J gene: TRBJ2-3; CDR3 protein: CASSPEAGEGDTQYF; CDR3 DNA: TGTGCCAGCTCACCAGAGGCAGGGGAGGGTGATACGCAGTATTTT
V gene: TRBV10-3; clone size: .; D gene: TRBD1; J gene: TRBJ1-1; CDR3 protein: CAINPTGGATEAFF; CDR3 DNA: TGTGCCATCAATCCGACAGGGGGCGCCACTGAAGCTTTCTTT
V gene: TRBV4-3; clone size: .; D gene: .; J gene: TRBJ2-7; CDR3 protein: CASSSGLTYEQYF; CDR3 DNA: TGCGCCAGCAGTTCCGGGCTCACCTACGAGCAGTACTTC
V gene: TRBV7-2; clone size: .; D gene: .; J gene: TRBJ1-4; CDR3 protein: CASSSDLVGATNEKLFF; CDR3 DNA: TGTGCCAGCAGCTCCGATTTAGTGGGTGCAACTAATGAAAAACTGTTTTTT
V gene: TRBV6-4; clone size: .; D gene: .; J gene: TRBJ2-6; CDR3 protein: CASSPGAGRSGANVLTF; CDR3 DNA: TGTGCCAGCAGTCCCGGGGCGGGTCGCTCTGGGGCCAACGTCCTGACTTTC
V gene: TRBV27; clone size: .; D gene: .; J gene: TRBJ1-2; CDR3 protein: CATGPVGSLFGYTF; CDR3 DNA: TGTGCCACCGGCCCAGTGGGATCCTTGTTCGGCTACACCTTC
V gene: TRBV10-3; clone size: .; D gene: .; J gene: TRBJ1-1; CDR3 protein: CAISESPPGPRYTEAFF; CDR3 DNA: TGTGCCATCAGTGAGTCGCCACCCGGTCCACGGTACACTGAAGCTTTCTTT
V gene: TRBV27; clone size: .; D gene: .; J gene: TRBJ1-6; CDR3 protein: CASSAGGLYNSPLHF; CDR3 DNA: TGTGCCAGCAGCGCCGGCGGGCTCTATAATTCACCCCTCCACTTT
V gene: TRBV30; clone size: .; D gene: .; J gene: TRBJ2-5; CDR3 protein: CAWSVLQQETQYF; CDR3 DNA: TGTGCCTGGAGTGTACTGCAGCAAGAGACCCAGTACTTC
V gene: TRBV29-1; clone size: .; D gene: .; J gene: TRBJ2-7; CDR3 protein: CSVRGGGLVGEQYF; CDR3 DNA: TGCAGCGTCCGAGGAGGGGGGCTAGTGGGAGAGCAGTACTTC
V gene: TRBV19; clone size: .; D gene: TRBD2; J gene: TRBJ2-2; CDR3 protein: CASSIRSGSGRMGGELFF; CDR3 DNA: TGTGCCAGTAGTATAAGGTCGGGTAGCGGGAGAATGGGCGGGGAGCTGTTTTTT
V gene: TRBV7-2; clone size: .; D gene: .; J gene: TRBJ1-5; CDR3 protein: CASSERVGGQPQHF; CDR3 DNA: TGTGCCAGCAGCGAAAGGGTGGGGGGTCAGCCCCAGCATTTT
V gene: TRBV6-2/TRBV6-3; clone size: .; D gene: .; J gene: TRBJ1-5; CDR3 protein: CASSYSTGRQPQHF; CDR3 DNA: TGTGCCAGCAGTTACTCTACGGGGAGACAGCCCCAGCATTTT
V gene: TRBV30; clone size: .; D gene: .; J gene: TRBJ1-2; CDR3 protein: CAWSQDGYTF; CDR3 DNA: TGTGCCTGGAGCCAAGATGGCTACACCTTC
V gene: TRBV4-1; clone size: .; D gene: .; J gene: TRBJ1-5; CDR3 protein: CASSPTGGGLSNQPQHF; CDR3 DNA: TGCGCCAGCAGCCCCACCGGGGGCGGGTTAAGCAATCAGCCCCAGCATTTT
V gene: TRBV28; clone size: .; D gene: .; J gene: TRBJ1-1; CDR3 protein: CASTTPTRDTEAFF; CDR3 DNA: TGTGCCAGCACCACCCCGACGAGGGACACTGAAGCTTTCTTT
V gene: TRBV6-8; clone size: .; D gene: TRBD1; J gene: TRBJ2-2; CDR3 protein: CASRQGGTGELFF; CDR3 DNA: TGTGCCAGCAGACAGGGGGGCACCGGGGAGCTGTTTTTT
V gene: TRBV6-5; clone size: .; D gene: TRBD1; J gene: TRBJ1-1; CDR3 protein: CASRIPGQGREAFF; CDR3 DNA: TGTGCCAGCAGAATCCCGGGACAGGGTAGAGAAGCTTTCTTT